The sequence of this TCR beta chain was determined in a study of T cell clones after liver transplantation. About the research overall: Immunosuppression withdrawal was tried within 2 years after liver transplantation in this trial.

The protocol was immunoSEQ multiplex PCR, while the TCRdb copy is restricted to in-frame clones and leaves out a portion. The sample comprises about 11,000 clones, 70% to 75% of which are singletons, and under 25% rests with the top ten. V was clipped by 1 base and J by 2 bases, with 11 bases between them. The V gene's germline CDR1 is SGHAT and CDR2 FQNNGV. The CDR3 loop spans 15 amino acids. The clonotype originates from a human patient who received a liver transplant. Some T cells may originate from the graft donor. This chain joins TRBV11-2 and TRBJ1-1; D is uncertain. Source: CD4+ T cells from blood, taken 32 months after liver transplant. The chain's CDR3 is CASSLGVGENTEAFF. The CDR3 DNA sequence: TGTGCCAGCAGCTTAGGTGTAGGAGAAAACACTGAAGCTTTCTTT.